This entry features one T cell receptor (beta chain) sequence. There are 15 residues in the CDR3. The germline gives CDR1 SGHVS, CDR2 FNYEAQ. Trimming at V came to 2 bases and at J to 5 bases, leaving 6 bases not matched to a gene. This sample is drawn from a study of blood T cell repertoires in COVID-19. As for the study in general: The United States, Italy and Spain supplied acute and convalescent COVID-19 samples. The analysed material was cDNA or gDNA that came from T cells, B-cell-depleted T cells, or PBMCs.

Followed longitudinally, the Seattle patients had been enrolled during active infection. Original processing methods: Amplification from reference gene primers served as the basis for estimated nucleated cell counts. Sequencing used immunoSEQ multiplex PCR; TCRdb keeps in-frame clones, though not all of them. From that table come the V and J calls and clone size; the DNA was used to work out D and trimming. The sample has roughly 210,000 clones, around four fifths seen once; the top ten hold roughly 10%. The TCR was taken from a woman of 80 years or more with COVID-19, enrolled during active disease. The sample was peripheral blood. The genes are TRBV7-6 and TRBJ2-5; 9 bases are a match to TRBD2. The CDR3 region is CASSLRRRGGETQYF. CDR3 bases: TGTGCCAGCAGCTTAAGGCGGCGGGGGGGTGAGACCCAGTACTTC.